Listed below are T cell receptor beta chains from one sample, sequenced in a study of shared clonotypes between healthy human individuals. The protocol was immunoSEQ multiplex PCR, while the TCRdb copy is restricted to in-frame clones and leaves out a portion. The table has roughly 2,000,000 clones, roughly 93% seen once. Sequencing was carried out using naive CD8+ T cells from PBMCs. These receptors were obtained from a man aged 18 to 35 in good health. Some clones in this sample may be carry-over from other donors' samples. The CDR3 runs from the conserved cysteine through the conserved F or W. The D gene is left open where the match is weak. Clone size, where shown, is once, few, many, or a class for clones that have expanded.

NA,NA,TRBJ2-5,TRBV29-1,CSVIQETQYF,TGCAGCGTTATTCAAGAGACCCAGTACTTC
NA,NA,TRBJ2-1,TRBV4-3,CASSQVGSFNEQFF,TGCGCCAGCAGCCAAGTGGGGTCATTCAATGAGCAGTTCTTC
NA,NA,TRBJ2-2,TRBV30,CAWSVVQTGELFF,TGTGCCTGGAGTGTAGTTCAGACCGGGGAGCTGTTTTTT
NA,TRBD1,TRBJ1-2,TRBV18,CASSPTDRNNYGYTF,TGTGCCAGCTCACCGACGGACAGGAATAACTATGGCTACACCTTC
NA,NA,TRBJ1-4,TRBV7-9,CASRSGGRNEKLFF,TGTGCCAGCAGATCCGGAGGGAGGAATGAAAAACTGTTTTTT
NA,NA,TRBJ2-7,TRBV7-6,CASSPGPSASLEYEQYF,TGTGCCAGCAGCCCGGGGCCGTCGGCTAGCTTGGAGTACGAGCAGTACTTC
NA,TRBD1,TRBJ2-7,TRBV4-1,CASTPRTGRYEQYF,TGCGCCAGCACCCCCAGGACAGGGCGCTACGAGCAGTACTTC
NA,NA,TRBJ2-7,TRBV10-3,CATMPPPAGEQYF,TGTGCCACCATGCCCCCCCCGGCGGGCGAGCAGTACTTC
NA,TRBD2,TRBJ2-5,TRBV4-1,CASSPRLAESQETQYF,TGCGCCAGCAGCCCAAGACTAGCGGAATCACAAGAGACCCAGTACTTC
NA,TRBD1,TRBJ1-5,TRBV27,CASSLRQGSNQPQHF,TGTGCCAGCAGTTTAAGACAGGGTAGCAATCAGCCCCAGCATTTT
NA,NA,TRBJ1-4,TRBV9,CASSVTTPGEKLFF,TGTGCCAGCAGCGTGACAACCCCCGGTGAAAAACTGTTTTTT
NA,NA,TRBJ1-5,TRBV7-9,CASSSETGNQPQHF,TGTGCCAGCAGCTCCGAGACCGGAAATCAGCCCCAGCATTTT
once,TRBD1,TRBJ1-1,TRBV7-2,CASSLARDRSTEAFF,TGTGCCAGCAGCTTAGCCCGGGACAGGAGCACTGAAGCTTTCTTT
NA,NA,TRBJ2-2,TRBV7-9,CASSSRTVSNTGELFF,TGTGCCAGCAGCTCCCGGACGGTCTCGAACACCGGGGAGCTGTTTTTT
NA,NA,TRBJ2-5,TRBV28,CASSPNGSRQETQYF,TGTGCCAGCAGCCCCAATGGGTCTCGGCAAGAGACCCAGTACTTC
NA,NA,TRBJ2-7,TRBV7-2,CASSLEGHSSFYEQYF,TGTGCCAGCAGCCTAGAGGGGCACTCTTCCTTCTACGAGCAGTACTTC
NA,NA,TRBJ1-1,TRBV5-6,CASSLSWGNTEAFF,TGTGCCAGCAGCCTGAGTTGGGGGAACACTGAAGCTTTCTTT
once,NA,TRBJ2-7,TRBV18,CASSPGRRDLGEQYF,TGTGCCAGCTCACCTGGTCGGCGGGATCTGGGGGAGCAGTACTTC
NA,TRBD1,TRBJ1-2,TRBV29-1,CGSRDSYGYTF,TGCGGCTCTCGGGACAGCTATGGCTACACCTTC
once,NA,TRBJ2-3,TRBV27,CASSRTASTDTQYF,TGTGCCAGCAGCCGGACTGCTAGCACAGATACGCAGTATTTT
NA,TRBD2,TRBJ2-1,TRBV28,CASSASGDNEQFF,TGTGCCAGCAGCGCTAGCGGAGACAATGAGCAGTTCTTC
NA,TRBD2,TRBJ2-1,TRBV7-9,CASSPWGERGLNEQFF,TGTGCCAGCAGCCCATGGGGGGAGCGGGGCCTTAATGAGCAGTTCTTC
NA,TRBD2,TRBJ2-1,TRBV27,CASSLGASGPEQFF,TGTGCCAGCAGTTTAGGGGCTAGCGGGCCAGAGCAGTTCTTC
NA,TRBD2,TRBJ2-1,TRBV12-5,CASGLGLAGAYNEQFF,TGTGCTAGTGGTTTGGGACTAGCGGGAGCCTACAATGAGCAGTTCTTC
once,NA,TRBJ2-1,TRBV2,CASTGRENEQFF,TGTGCCAGCACCGGGAGAGAAAATGAGCAGTTCTTC
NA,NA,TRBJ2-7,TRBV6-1,CASSARSLSSYEQYF,TGTGCCAGCAGTGCCCGTAGCCTTAGCTCCTACGAGCAGTACTTC
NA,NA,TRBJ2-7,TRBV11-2,CASSSWAGPSPYEQYF,TGTGCCAGCAGCTCCTGGGCGGGACCCTCCCCCTACGAGCAGTACTTC
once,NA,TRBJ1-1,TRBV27,CASTGGGGTEAFF,TGTGCCAGCACCGGAGGCGGGGGGACTGAAGCTTTCTTT
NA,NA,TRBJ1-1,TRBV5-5,CASSLGGTLTEAFF,TGTGCCAGCAGCTTGGGGGGGACTCTCACTGAAGCTTTCTTT
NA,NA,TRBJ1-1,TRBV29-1,CSVRLRTLAEAFF,TGCAGCGTTCGTCTTCGAACACTCGCTGAAGCTTTCTTT
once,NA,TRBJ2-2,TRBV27,CASSLSQGSNTGELFF,TGTGCCAGCAGTTTATCACAGGGATCGAACACCGGGGAGCTGTTTTTT
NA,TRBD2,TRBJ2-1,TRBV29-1,CSAYSGTDPNEQFF,TGCAGCGCCTATAGCGGGACGGACCCCAATGAGCAGTTCTTC
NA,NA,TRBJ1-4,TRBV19,CASSIVAGNELFF,TGTGCCAGTAGTATAGTGGCCGGCAATGAACTGTTTTTT
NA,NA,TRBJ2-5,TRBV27,CASSWLGEQETQYF,TGTGCCAGCAGTTGGCTAGGGGAACAAGAGACCCAGTACTTC
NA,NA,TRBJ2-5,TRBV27,CASSLGTGVGQETQYF,TGTGCCAGCAGTTTAGGTACTGGAGTGGGGCAAGAGACCCAGTACTTC
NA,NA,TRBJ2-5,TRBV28,CASSLLRDGETQYF,TGTGCCAGCAGTTTGTTACGGGACGGGGAGACCCAGTACTTC
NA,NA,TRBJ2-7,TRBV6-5,CASSPVANYYEQYF,TGTGCCAGCAGCCCGGTGGCGAACTACTACGAGCAGTACTTC
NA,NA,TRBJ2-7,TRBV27,CASSPGRSYEQYF,TGTGCCAGCAGTCCCGGTAGGTCCTACGAGCAGTACTTC
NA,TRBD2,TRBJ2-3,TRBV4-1,CASSQVGLAGGPDTQYF,TGCGCCAGCAGCCAAGTAGGACTAGCGGGAGGGCCAGATACGCAGTATTTT
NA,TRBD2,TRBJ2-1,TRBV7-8,CASSYGTSGRKNYNEQFF,TGTGCCAGCAGCTACGGGACTAGCGGACGGAAAAACTACAATGAGCAGTTCTTC
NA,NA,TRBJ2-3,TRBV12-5,CASGLSIHRTDTQYF,TGTGCTAGTGGTTTGTCTATACATCGCACAGATACGCAGTATTTT
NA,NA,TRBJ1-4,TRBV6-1,CASSPWREKLFF,TGTGCCAGCAGTCCGTGGAGGGAAAAACTGTTTTTT
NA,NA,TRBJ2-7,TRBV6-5,CASSYTIWNEQYF,TGTGCCAGCAGTTACACGATATGGAACGAGCAGTACTTC
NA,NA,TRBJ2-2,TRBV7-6,CASSSGTRRWAGELFF,TGTGCCAGCAGCTCCGGGACACGGCGGTGGGCCGGGGAGCTGTTTTTT
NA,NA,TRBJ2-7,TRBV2,CASRAGGLSYEQYF,TGTGCCAGCAGAGCAGGGGGACTCTCCTACGAGCAGTACTTC
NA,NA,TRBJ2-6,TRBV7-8,CASTVGRSGANVLTF,TGTGCCAGTACAGTAGGAAGGTCTGGGGCCAACGTCCTGACTTTC
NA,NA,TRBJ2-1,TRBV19,CASTEGGNEQFF,TGTGCCAGTACTGAAGGGGGCAATGAGCAGTTCTTC
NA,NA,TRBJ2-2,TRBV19,CASRSPKGDTQLTGELFF,TGTGCCAGTAGATCCCCCAAGGGGGACACTCAACTGACCGGGGAGCTGTTTTTT
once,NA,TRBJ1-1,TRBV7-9,CASSPSGLPKNTEAFF,TGTGCCAGCAGCCCTAGCGGCCTTCCTAAGAACACTGAAGCTTTCTTT
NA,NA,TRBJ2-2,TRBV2,CASSEWSAGELFF,TGTGCCAGCAGTGAATGGAGCGCCGGGGAGCTGTTTTTT
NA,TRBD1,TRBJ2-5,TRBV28,CASSLLVTGGETQYF,TGTGCCAGCAGTTTATTGGTGACAGGGGGAGAGACCCAGTACTTC
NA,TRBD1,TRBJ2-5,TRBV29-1,CSVETRDREETQYF,TGCAGCGTTGAAACCCGGGACAGGGAAGAGACCCAGTACTTC
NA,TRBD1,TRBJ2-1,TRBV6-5,CASSYVEGAHEQFF,TGTGCCAGCAGTTACGTAGAGGGGGCGCATGAGCAGTTCTTC
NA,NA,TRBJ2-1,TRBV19,CASSIKSSYNEQFF,TGTGCCAGTAGTATAAAGAGCAGTTACAATGAGCAGTTCTTC
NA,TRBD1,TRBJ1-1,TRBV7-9,CASSLPPQGAGTEAFF,TGTGCCAGCAGCTTACCTCCCCAGGGGGCGGGGACTGAAGCTTTCTTT